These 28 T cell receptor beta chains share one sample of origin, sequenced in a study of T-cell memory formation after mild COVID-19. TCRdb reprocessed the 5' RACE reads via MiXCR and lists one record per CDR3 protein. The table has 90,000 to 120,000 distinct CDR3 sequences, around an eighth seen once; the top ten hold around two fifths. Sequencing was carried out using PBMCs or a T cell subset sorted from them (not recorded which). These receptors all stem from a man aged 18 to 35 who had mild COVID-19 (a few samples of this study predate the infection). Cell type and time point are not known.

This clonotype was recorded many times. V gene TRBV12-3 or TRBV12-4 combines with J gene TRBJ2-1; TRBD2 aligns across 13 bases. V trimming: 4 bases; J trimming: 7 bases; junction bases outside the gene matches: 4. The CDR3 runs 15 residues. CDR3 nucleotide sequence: TGTGCCAGCAGTTCCCGGACTAGCGGGGGTAATGAGCAGTTCTTC. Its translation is CASSSRTSGGNEQFF.

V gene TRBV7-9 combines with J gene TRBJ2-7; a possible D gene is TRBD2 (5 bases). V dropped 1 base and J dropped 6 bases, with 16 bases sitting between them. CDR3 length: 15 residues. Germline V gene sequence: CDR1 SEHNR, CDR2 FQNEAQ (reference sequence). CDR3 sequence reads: CASSLVSAAAGEQYF. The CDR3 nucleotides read TGTGCCAGCAGCTTAGTCTCCGCGGCTGCGGGCGAGCAGTACTTC.

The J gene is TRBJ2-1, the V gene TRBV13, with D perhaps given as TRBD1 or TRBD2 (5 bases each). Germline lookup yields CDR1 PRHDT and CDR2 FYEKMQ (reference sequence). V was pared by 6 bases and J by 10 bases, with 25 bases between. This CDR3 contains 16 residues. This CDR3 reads CASRTGTESLLGEQFF. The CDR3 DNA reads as TGTGCCAGCAGAACCGGGACCGAGAGTTTATTAGGGGAGCAGTTCTTC.

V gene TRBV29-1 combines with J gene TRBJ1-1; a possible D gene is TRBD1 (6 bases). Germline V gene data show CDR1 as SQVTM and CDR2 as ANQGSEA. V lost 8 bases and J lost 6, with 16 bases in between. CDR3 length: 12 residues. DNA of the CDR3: TGCAGCACCTGGACAGAAGCTGCTGAAGCTTTCTTT. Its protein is CSTWTEAAEAFF.

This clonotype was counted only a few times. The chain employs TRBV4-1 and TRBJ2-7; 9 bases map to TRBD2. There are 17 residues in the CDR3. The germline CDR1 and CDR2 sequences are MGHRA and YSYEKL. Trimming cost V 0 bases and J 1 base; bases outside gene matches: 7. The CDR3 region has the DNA TGCGCCAGCAGCCAAGAGGGTAACCTAGCGGGGTCCTACGAGCAGTACGTC. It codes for CASSQEGNLAGSYEQYV.

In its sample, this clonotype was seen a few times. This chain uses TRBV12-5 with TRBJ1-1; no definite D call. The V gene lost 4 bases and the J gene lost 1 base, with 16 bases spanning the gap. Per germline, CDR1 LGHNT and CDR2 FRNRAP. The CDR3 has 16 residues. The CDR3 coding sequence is TGTGCTAGTGGTTCCTTCCCGGAGGAGAGGAACACTGAAGCTTTCTTT. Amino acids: CASGSFPEERNTEAFF.

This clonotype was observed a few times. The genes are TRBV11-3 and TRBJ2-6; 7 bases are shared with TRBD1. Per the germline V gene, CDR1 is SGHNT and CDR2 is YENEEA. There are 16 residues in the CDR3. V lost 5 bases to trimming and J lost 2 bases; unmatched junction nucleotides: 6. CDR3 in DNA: TGTGCCAGCAGCCCGACTCAGGGGGCTGGGGCCAACGTCCTGACTTTC. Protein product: CASSPTQGAGANVLTF.

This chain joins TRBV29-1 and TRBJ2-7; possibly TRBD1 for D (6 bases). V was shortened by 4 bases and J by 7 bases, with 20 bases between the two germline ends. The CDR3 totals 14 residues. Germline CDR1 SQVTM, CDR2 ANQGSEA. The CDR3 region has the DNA TGCAGCGTTGTCCTCAACAGGGCAGGGCGGGAGCAGTACTTC. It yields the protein CSVVLNRAGREQYF.

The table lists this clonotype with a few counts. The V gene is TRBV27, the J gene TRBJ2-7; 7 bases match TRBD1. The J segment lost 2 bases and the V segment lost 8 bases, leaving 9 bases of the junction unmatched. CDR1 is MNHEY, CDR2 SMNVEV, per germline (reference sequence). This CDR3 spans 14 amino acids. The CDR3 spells CASRQGILTYEQYV. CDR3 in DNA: TGTGCCAGCCGACAGGGAATCTTGACCTACGAGCAGTACGTC.

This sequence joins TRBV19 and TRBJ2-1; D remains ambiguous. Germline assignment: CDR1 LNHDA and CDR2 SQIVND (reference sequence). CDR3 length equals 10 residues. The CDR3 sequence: CASSDNEQFF. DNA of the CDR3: TGTGCTAGTTCCGACAATGAGCAGTTCTTC.

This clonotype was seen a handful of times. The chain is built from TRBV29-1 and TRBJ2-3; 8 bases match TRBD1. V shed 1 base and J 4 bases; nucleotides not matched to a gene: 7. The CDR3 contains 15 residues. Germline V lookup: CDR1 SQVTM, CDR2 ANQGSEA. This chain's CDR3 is CSVEGTGLGPDTQYF. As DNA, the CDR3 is TGCAGCGTTGAAGGGACAGGGCTCGGTCCAGATACGCAGTATTTT.

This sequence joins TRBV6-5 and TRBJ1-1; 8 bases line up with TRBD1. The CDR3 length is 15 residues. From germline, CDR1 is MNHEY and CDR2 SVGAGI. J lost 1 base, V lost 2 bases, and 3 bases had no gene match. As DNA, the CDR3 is TGTGCCAGCAGTTACACCGGACAGGGGAACACTGAAGCTTTCTTT. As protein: CASSYTGQGNTEAFF.

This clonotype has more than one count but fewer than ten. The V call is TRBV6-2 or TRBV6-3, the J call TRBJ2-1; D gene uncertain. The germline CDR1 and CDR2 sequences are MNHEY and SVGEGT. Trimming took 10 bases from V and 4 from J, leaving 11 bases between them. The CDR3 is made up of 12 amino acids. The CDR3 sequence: CATGWAYNEQFF. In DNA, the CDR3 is TGTGCCACTGGGTGGGCTTACAATGAGCAGTTCTTC.

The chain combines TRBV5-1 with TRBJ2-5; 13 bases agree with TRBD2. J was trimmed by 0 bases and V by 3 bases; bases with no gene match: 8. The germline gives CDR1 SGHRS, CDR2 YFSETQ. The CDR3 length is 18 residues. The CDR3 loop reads CASSSFPGLAGYQETQYF. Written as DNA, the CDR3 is TGCGCCAGCAGCTCGTTTCCGGGACTAGCGGGGTACCAAGAGACCCAGTACTTC.

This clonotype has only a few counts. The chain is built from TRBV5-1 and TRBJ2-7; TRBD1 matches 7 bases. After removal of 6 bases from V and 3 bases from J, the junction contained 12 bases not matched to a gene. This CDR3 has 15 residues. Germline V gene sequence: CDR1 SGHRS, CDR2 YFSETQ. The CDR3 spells CASTLVRDRDYEQYF. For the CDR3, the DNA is TGCGCCAGCACGCTCGTCCGGGACAGAGACTACGAGCAGTACTTC.

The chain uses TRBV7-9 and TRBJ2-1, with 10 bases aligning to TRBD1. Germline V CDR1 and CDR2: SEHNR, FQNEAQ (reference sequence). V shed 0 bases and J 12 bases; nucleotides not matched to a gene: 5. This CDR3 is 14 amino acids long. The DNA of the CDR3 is TGTGCCAGCAGCTTAGCGATCGGGGACAGGGGGCAGTTCTTC. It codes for CASSLAIGDRGQFF.

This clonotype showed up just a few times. CDR3 protein: CASSSLDTPGQVYIEQFF. DNA of the CDR3: TGTGCCAGCAGTTCCCTAGATACCCCGGGACAGGTGTATATTGAGCAGTTCTTC. The rearrangement uses TRBV28 and TRBJ2-1; 8 bases map to TRBD1. CDR3 length: 18 amino acids. The germline gives CDR1 MDHEN, CDR2 SYDVKM. The V gene end was trimmed by 4 bases and the J gene end by 9 bases; junction bases not matched to a gene: 20.

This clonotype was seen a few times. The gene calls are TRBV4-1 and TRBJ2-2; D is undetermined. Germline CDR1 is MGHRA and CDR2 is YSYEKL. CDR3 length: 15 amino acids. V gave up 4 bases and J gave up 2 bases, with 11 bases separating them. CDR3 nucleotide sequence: TGCGCCAGCAGCCTAAAAAAGGTTAACACCGGGGAGCTGTTTTTT. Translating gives CASSLKKVNTGELFF.

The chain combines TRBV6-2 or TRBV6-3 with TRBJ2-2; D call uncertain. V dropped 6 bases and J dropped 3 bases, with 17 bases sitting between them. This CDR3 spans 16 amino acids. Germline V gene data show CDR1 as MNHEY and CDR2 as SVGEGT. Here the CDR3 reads CASSATAGWDTGELFF. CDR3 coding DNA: TGTGCCAGCAGCGCCACCGCCGGGTGGGACACCGGGGAGCTGTTTTTT.

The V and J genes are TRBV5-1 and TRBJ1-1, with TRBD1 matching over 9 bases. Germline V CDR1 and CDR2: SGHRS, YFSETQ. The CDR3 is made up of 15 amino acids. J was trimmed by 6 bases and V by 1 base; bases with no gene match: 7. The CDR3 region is CASSLTGTGYAEAFF. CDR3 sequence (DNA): TGCGCCAGCAGCTTGACCGGGACAGGGTACGCTGAAGCTTTCTTT.

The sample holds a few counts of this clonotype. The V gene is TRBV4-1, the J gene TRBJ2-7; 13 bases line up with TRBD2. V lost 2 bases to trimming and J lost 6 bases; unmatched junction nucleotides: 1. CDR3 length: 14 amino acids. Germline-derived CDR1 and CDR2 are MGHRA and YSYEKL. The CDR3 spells CASSQRLAGGEQYV. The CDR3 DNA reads TGCGCCAGCAGCCAAAGACTAGCGGGGGGCGAGCAGTACGTC.

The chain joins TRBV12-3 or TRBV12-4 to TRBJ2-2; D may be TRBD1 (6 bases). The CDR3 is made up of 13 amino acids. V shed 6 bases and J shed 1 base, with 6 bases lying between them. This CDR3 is CASRQGNTGELFF. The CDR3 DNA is TGTGCCAGCAGACAGGGGAACACCGGGGAGCTGTTTTTT.

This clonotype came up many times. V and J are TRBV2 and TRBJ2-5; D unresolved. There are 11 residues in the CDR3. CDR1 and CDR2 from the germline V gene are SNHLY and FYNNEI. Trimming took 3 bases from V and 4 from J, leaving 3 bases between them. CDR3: CASSDLETQYF. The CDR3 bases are TGTGCCAGCAGTGATCTAGAGACCCAGTACTTC.

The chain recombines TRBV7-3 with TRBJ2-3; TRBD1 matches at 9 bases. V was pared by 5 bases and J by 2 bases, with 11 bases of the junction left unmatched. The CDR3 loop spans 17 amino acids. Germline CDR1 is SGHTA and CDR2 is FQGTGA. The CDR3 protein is CASSLSGDRDLTDTQYF. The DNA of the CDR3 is TGTGCCAGCAGCCTATCGGGGGACAGGGATCTCACAGATACGCAGTATTTT.

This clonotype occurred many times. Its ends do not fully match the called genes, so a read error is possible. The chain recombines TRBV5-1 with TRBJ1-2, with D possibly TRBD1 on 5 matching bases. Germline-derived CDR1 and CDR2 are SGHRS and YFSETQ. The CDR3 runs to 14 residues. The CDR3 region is CASCRDGPKYGYTF. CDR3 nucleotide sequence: TGCGCCAGCTGCCGGGACGGACCTAAATATGGCTACACCTTC.

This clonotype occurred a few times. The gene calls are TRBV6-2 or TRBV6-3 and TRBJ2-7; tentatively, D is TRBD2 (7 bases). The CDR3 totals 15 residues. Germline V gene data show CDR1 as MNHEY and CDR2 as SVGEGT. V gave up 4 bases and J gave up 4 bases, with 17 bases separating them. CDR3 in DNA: TGTGCCAGCAGTTTCGGGGGCAGCGGGGCTTACGAGCAGTACGTC. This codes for CASSFGGSGAYEQYV.

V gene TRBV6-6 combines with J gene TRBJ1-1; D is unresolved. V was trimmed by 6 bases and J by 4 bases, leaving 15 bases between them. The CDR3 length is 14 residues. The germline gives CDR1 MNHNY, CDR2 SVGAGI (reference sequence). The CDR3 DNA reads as TGTGCCAGCAGCCGAGAGAGTTTAGGCACTGAAGCTTTCTTT. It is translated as CASSRESLGTEAFF.

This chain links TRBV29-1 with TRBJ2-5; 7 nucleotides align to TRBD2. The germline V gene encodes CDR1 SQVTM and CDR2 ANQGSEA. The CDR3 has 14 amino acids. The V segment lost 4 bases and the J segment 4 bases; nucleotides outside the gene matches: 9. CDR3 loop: CSVVPAGLGETQYF. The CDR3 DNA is TGCAGCGTTGTGCCAGCGGGGCTGGGAGAGACCCAGTACTTC.